This TCR beta chain is from a study of cytomegalovirus exposure and HLA in healthy donors. Study-wide results and caveats: Analyzed later, most CMV-associated TCR beta chains appeared HLA-restricted. Roughly even sequencing depth across donors was the assumption behind the presence/absence analyses.

Notes on this clone: Its antigen is unidentified.

Trimming cost V 0 bases and J 0 bases; bases outside gene matches: 5. The CDR3 loop spans 16 amino acids. Germline values: CDR1 SGHNT, CDR2 YYREEE (reference sequence). Researchers ran the PCR with 60 Vbeta and 13 Jbeta primers. The method was immunoSEQ multiplex PCR; TCRdb's version includes in-frame clones alone and lacks a portion of them. The sample has about 120,000 clones, approximately 66% seen once; the top ten hold approximately 8%. Sequenced material: PBMCs. The gene calls are TRBV5-4 and TRBJ2-7; TRBD2 aligns across 8 bases. The sequence was collected from a woman aged 40 to 55 in good health and CMV-seropositive. The CDR3 region is CASSLAGSGISYEQYF. The CDR3 DNA reads as TGTGCCAGCAGCTTGGCCGGTAGCGGGATCTCCTACGAGCAGTACTTC.